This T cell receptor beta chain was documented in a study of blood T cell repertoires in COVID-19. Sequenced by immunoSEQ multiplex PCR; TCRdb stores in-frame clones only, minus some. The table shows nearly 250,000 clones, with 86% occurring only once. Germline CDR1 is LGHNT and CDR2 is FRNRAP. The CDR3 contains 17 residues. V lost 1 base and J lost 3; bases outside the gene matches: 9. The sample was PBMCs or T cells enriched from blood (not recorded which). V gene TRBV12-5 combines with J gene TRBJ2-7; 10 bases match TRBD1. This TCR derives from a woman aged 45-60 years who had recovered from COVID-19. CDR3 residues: CASGLAPLGQGNYEQYF. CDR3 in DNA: TGTGCTAGTGGTTTGGCCCCTCTGGGACAGGGGAACTACGAGCAGTACTTC.